This entry is about one TCR beta chain. Its specificity is not known. These data come from a study of T cell repertoires in cytomegalovirus infection. Study at large: Both CMV infection and a matching HLA type were indicated by public TCR beta signatures. Overall study results and limits: Within the response measured ex vivo, HLA-C-restricted CMV-specific TCR beta clonotypes were dominant. Summed public TCR beta family frequency identified CMV carriers bearing the relevant HLA.

V lost 5 bases and J lost 16, with 15 bases in between. The CDR3 covers 11 residues. Germline V gene sequence: CDR1 MNHEY, CDR2 SVGEGT. One entry per CDR3 protein, called by TCRdb with MiXCR from the reads. The sample includes about 770,000 distinct CDR3 sequences, roughly 28% seen only once; the top ten take roughly 13%. The chain recombines TRBV6-2 or TRBV6-3 with TRBJ2-1; D could derive from TRBD1 or TRBD2 (6 bases each). The clonotype was recovered from a human donor in good health (CMV status not recorded). Some clones in this sample may be carry-over from other donors' samples. The sequenced sample was cultured CD8+ T cells from PBMCs, obtained from culture after CMV antigen stimulation. The CDR3 sequence is CASSDDRREFF. The CDR3 DNA is TGTGCCAGCAGTGACGACAGGAGGGAATTCTTC.